This T cell receptor (beta chain) is from a study of OX40 agonist ivuxolimab in advanced cancers. General study findings and limits: CD8+ T cells were the subset that, on average, had more expanded clones than CD4+.

As concerns this clone: As yet, its antigen is unknown.

Sequenced by immunoSEQ multiplex PCR; TCRdb stores in-frame clones only, minus some. The sample holds 65,000 to 90,000 clones; 75% to 90% are singletons and the top ten take around 5.1%. J gave up 8 bases and V 0 bases, and 11 bases lay outside the gene matches. The CDR3 length is 16 residues. CDR1 and CDR2 (germline): SGHDT, YYEEEE. The sample was CD4+ or CD8+ T cells sorted from blood, taken in a trial of the OX40 agonist ivuxolimab. This TCR derives from an adult with an advanced solid tumor such as melanoma, head and neck, liver or kidney cancer. The J gene is TRBJ2-1, the V gene TRBV5-6; 7 bases match TRBD2. The CDR3 DNA sequence: TGTGCCAGCAGCTTGGGCCACGGGACTACCGGCCATGAGCAGTTCTTC. It yields the protein CASSLGHGTTGHEQFF.